These T cell receptor beta chains were read from a single sample in a study of blood T cell repertoires in COVID-19. Sequencing used immunoSEQ multiplex PCR; TCRdb keeps in-frame clones, though not all of them. The sample contains 100,000 or so clones, 90% to 95% of which appear only once. Material: peripheral blood. Receptors originate from a woman aged 45-60 years in a cohort sampled during active COVID-19. Both conserved end residues are part of each CDR3. A D gene is named only where the DNA matches it firmly. The listing skips clone size in some rows; elsewhere it reads once, few, many or a size class.

v_gene	d_gene	abundance	j_gene	CDR3aa	CDR3nt
TRBV11-2	TRBD1	NA	TRBJ2-1	CASSLGQGNYNEQFF	TGTGCCAGCAGCTTGGGACAGGGGAACTACAATGAGCAGTTCTTC
TRBV10-3	TRBD1	NA	TRBJ2-2	CATSTGGDTGELFF	TGTGCCACCTCGACAGGGGGCGACACCGGGGAGCTGTTTTTT
TRBV7-9	NA	few	TRBJ2-7	CASSAHLSSYEQYF	TGTGCCAGCAGCGCCCACCTAAGCTCCTACGAGCAGTACTTC
TRBV30	NA	NA	TRBJ1-2	CAWSASVNYGYTF	TGTGCCTGGAGTGCCAGCGTAAACTATGGCTACACCTTC
TRBV3-1/TRBV3-2	TRBD1	few	TRBJ1-5	CASSPDRGTQPQHF	TGTGCCAGCAGCCCAGACAGGGGTACTCAGCCCCAGCATTTT
TRBV4-1	NA	NA	TRBJ2-1	CASSQDPSGDTYNEQFF	TGCGCCAGCAGCCAAGACCCCAGCGGGGACACCTACAATGAGCAGTTCTTC
TRBV29-1	NA	NA	TRBJ1-3	CSVGGRGSGNTIYF	TGCAGCGTTGGTGGCAGGGGCTCTGGAAACACCATATATTTT
TRBV12-3/TRBV12-4	NA	NA	TRBJ2-7	CASSFPDRKEQYF	TGTGCCAGCAGTTTCCCGGACAGAAAAGAGCAGTACTTC
TRBV28	NA	NA	TRBJ2-1	CASIRYQRGWNNEQFF	TGTGCCAGCATCCGCTACCAACGGGGTTGGAACAATGAGCAGTTCTTC
TRBV30	NA	NA	TRBJ2-3	CAWSVPGTDTQYF	TGTGCCTGGAGTGTCCCAGGCACAGATACGCAGTATTTT
TRBV5-5	NA	NA	TRBJ1-1	CASSLLRETEAFF	TGTGCCAGCAGCTTGTTGAGAGAAACTGAAGCTTTCTTT
TRBV10-3	NA	NA	TRBJ2-7	CAISESNRAPHEQYF	TGTGCCATCAGTGAGTCGAACAGGGCCCCCCACGAGCAGTACTTC
TRBV9	NA	NA	TRBJ1-2	CASSKGGDYGYTF	TGTGCCAGCAGCAAAGGGGGGGACTATGGCTACACCTTC
TRBV2	TRBD2	NA	TRBJ2-3	CASKRDYTDTQYF	TGTGCCAGCAAGCGGGACTACACAGATACGCAGTATTTT
TRBV10-3	NA	NA	TRBJ2-7	CAISATSYEQYF	TGTGCCATCAGTGCGACATCCTACGAGCAGTACTTC
TRBV9	NA	NA	TRBJ2-5	CASSVGGNEGETQYF	TGTGCCAGCAGCGTAGGCGGGAATGAGGGAGAGACCCAGTACTTC
TRBV7-2	NA	NA	TRBJ2-5	CASSLKGRRETQYF	TGTGCCAGCAGCCTTAAGGGGAGGAGGGAGACCCAGTACTTC
TRBV27	TRBD1	NA	TRBJ2-7	CASKPLGTGDYEQYF	TGTGCCAGCAAACCGTTAGGGACAGGGGACTACGAGCAGTACTTC
TRBV7-9	NA	few	TRBJ1-1	CASSPLLSVQAEAFF	TGTGCCAGCAGCCCTCTACTCTCGGTGCAGGCTGAAGCTTTCTTT
TRBV5-1	TRBD1	once	TRBJ1-1	CASSLEAWTGVAEAFF	TGCGCCAGCAGCTTGGAAGCATGGACAGGGGTAGCTGAAGCTTTCTTT
TRBV6-5	NA	NA	TRBJ1-4	CASSYGPHGNEKLFF	TGTGCCAGCAGTTACGGTCCTCACGGGAATGAAAAACTGTTTTTT
TRBV5-1	NA	NA	TRBJ1-1	CASSLSGMNTEAFF	TGCGCCAGCAGCTTGTCAGGTATGAACACTGAAGCTTTCTTT
TRBV7-9	TRBD2	NA	TRBJ2-1	CATQSGGSYNEQFF	TGTGCCACCCAAAGCGGGGGCTCCTACAATGAGCAGTTCTTC
TRBV5-1	NA	NA	TRBJ1-2	CASSLVARAYGYTF	TGCGCCAGCAGCTTGGTAGCCAGGGCCTATGGCTACACCTTC
TRBV11-3	NA	NA	TRBJ2-1	CASSLAGIYNEQFF	TGTGCCAGCAGCTTAGCGGGAATCTACAATGAGCAGTTCTTC
TRBV4-1	NA	NA	TRBJ2-5	CASRRDIAAQETQYF	TGCGCCAGCAGACGAGATATAGCGGCCCAAGAGACCCAGTACTTC